This paragraph reports one T cell receptor beta chain. Its antigen is currently unknown. From germline, CDR1 is SNHLY and CDR2 FYNNEI. With 1 base clipped from V and 2 bases from J, the junction kept 4 bases outside the gene matches. This CDR3 has 15 amino acids. The protocol was immunoSEQ multiplex PCR, while the TCRdb copy is restricted to in-frame clones and leaves out a portion. The profile shows roughly 100,000 clones, roughly nine tenths of them singletons. These data originate in a study of T cell responses to AZD1222 COVID-19 vaccine. General study findings and limits: The donor cohort was predominantly white British with a female majority, and clonal diversity may have been underestimated.

J is TRBJ1-1 and V is TRBV2, with 7 nucleotides matching TRBD1. The sequencing here drew on peripheral blood, taken on day 0 of AZD1222 vaccination. This TCR derives from an adult in good health. CDR3 DNA sequence: TGTGCCAGCAGTGAAGGCGAGGGGGCAAACACTGAAGCTTTCTTT. Encoded protein: CASSEGEGANTEAFF.